The subject of this entry is one T cell receptor (beta chain). Which antigen it targets is not known. No much larger clone exists at a distance of one base, and base qualities are not known. The CDR3 regions of human TCRbeta chains were analyzed by immunosequencing. On the study's bioinformatics: TCRs in the repertoires were matched against a reference library of SARS-CoV-2-specific TCRs that had been generated with the MIRA antigen-specificity platform. Breadth meant the fraction of unique TCRs that were SARS-CoV-2-associated, whereas depth meant the fraction of total T cells that were SARS-CoV-2-associated. Each spike-specific TCR was assigned to its reactive spike region and to a CD4 or CD8 class using the MIRA data. Log10-transformed breadth and depth values were compared by one-way ANOVA with Sidak's multiple comparisons tests. TCRdb's version of the immuneACCESS table is confined to in-frame rearrangements and falls short of the full clone set. An unresolved V gene accounts for under half of the shortfall where checked; the remainder is of unknown origin. V, J and clone size were drawn from that table, and D and trimming were deduced from the DNA. This sample holds approximately 150,000 clones; 85% to 95% were observed only once. The ten largest clonotypes hold around 1.3% of the sample.

In the germline V gene, CDR1 corresponds to SGDLS and CDR2 to YYNGEE. The CDR3 sequence holds 11 residues, the cysteine and phenylalanine included. Only CDR3 DNA remains: 33 bases, in frame from the first base. The germline ends are 2 bases apart after V is trimmed by 3 bases and J by 2 bases. The time point label here, explained by the study, means: baseline before first vaccination. Vaccinee samples were obtained from the UK trials COV001 and COV002, which included a single-blind randomized controlled phase 2/3 trial of AZD1222 (ChAdOx1 nCoV-19) in healthy adults. For TCRbeta chain sequencing, PBMC samples were collected from trial participants at day 0 and at day 28 after the second dose. This record comes from a study of T cell responses to AZD1222 COVID-19 vaccine (dated by TCRdb to about 2021). Describing the broader study: AZD1222 recipients given second doses at about 4 weeks or at about 12 weeks were pooled, since spike-specific TCR depth and breadth were not found to differ between the two schedules. TCR sequencing covered fewer than 250 trial participants: roughly 200 given two doses of AZD1222 and 26 given two doses of MenACWY control vaccine. Trial participants were enrolled into age subgroups of 18-55, 56-69 and 70-plus years, which contained approximately 150, 30 and 60 TCR-sequenced participants, respectively.

What the research found in general, with its limitations: Spike-specific TCR breadth and depth rose significantly after two AZD1222 doses compared with day 0 and with MenACWY recipients. Conclusions about previously exposed vaccinees are limited because only six or seven AZD1222 recipients were SARS-CoV-2 seropositive at baseline. Reportedly, close to half of the unique spike-specific TCRs recognized epitopes lying outside the regions that are mutated in the B.1.351 and B.1.1.7 variants. CD4 TCRs associated with the vaccine covered the entire spike protein, and the dominant responses were in regions 160-218 and 743-854. Participants were mostly white British and included more females than males, and it was suggested by the authors that clonal diversity may have been underestimated. No day 14 peak-response samples were available, so repertoires were characterized only after the peak T cell response. The 56-69-year group was small, and its depth increase did not reach significance, likely because of low power.

This TCR was recovered from an adult in good health. This specimen consisted of peripheral blood, obtained on day 0 of AZD1222 vaccination. The rearranged segments are TRBV9 and TRBJ1-2; the D gene identity is not certain. The CDR3 region has the sequence CASSANYGYTF. DNA sequence: TGTGCCAGCAGCGCGAACTATGGCTACACCTTC. Outside the CDR3, residues come from the reference TRBV9 and TRBJ1-2 proteins, so the full variable domain is: DSGVTQTPKHLITATGQRVTLRCSPRSGDLSVYWYQQSLDQGLQFLIQYYNGEERAKGNILERFSAQQFPDLHSELNLSSLELGDSALYFCASSANYGYTFGSGTRLTVV.